Listed below are T cell receptor beta chains from one sample, sequenced in a study of cytomegalovirus exposure and HLA in healthy donors. Clones were sequenced by immunoSEQ multiplex PCR, and TCRdb holds only the in-frame ones, with some missing. This table has hundreds of thousands of clones, more than 80% appearing once. The specimen sequenced was PBMCs. The receptors stem from a woman aged 18-29 years in good health and CMV-seronegative. Each CDR3 is given with its conserved first and last residue. A D gene is named only where the DNA matches it firmly. The size field is filled for only some rows; it gives once, few, many or a size class.

d_gene	abundance	v_gene	j_gene	CDR3aa	CDR3nt
TRBD2	.	TRBV2	TRBJ2-5	CASSGPGGEETQYF	TGTGCCAGCAGTGGGCCCGGGGGGGAAGAGACCCAGTACTTC
.	.	TRBV7-3	TRBJ1-2	CASSLTRAGDYGYTF	TGTGCCAGCAGCTTAACGAGGGCAGGGGACTATGGCTACACCTTC
TRBD1	.	TRBV7-9	TRBJ1-6	CASSAYSGDRGSNSPLHF	TGTGCCAGCAGCGCCTATTCCGGCGACAGGGGTTCGAATTCACCCCTCCACTTT
.	.	TRBV6-5	TRBJ2-7	CASSDIGVEYF	TGTGCCAGCAGTGACATAGGGGTGGAGTACTTC
TRBD1	.	TRBV27	TRBJ1-1	CASRYRGANTEAFF	TGTGCCAGCAGGTACAGGGGGGCGAACACTGAAGCTTTCTTT
TRBD2	.	TRBV5-1	TRBJ2-7	CASSLGATSGRDEQYF	TGCGCCAGCAGCTTGGGCGCGACTAGCGGGAGAGACGAGCAGTACTTC
TRBD1	.	TRBV7-8	TRBJ1-6	CASSLDDRGGSPLHF	TGTGCCAGCAGCTTAGACGACAGGGGAGGCTCACCCCTCCACTTT
.	.	TRBV7-6	TRBJ2-5	CASSLGGDRRTETQYF	TGTGCCAGCAGCTTAGGGGGGGACCGGAGAACGGAGACCCAGTACTTC
TRBD2	.	TRBV9	TRBJ2-2	CASSVSGGANTGELFF	TGTGCCAGCAGCGTCTCGGGGGGGGCCAACACCGGGGAGCTGTTTTTT
.	.	TRBV7-8	TRBJ1-1	CASSLGGQGFFTEAFF	TGTGCCAGCAGCTTAGGGGGTCAGGGGTTTTTCACTGAAGCTTTCTTT
TRBD1	once	TRBV6-6	TRBJ2-5	CASRFGQGVQETQYF	TGTGCCAGCAGGTTCGGACAGGGAGTGCAAGAGACCCAGTACTTC
TRBD2	.	TRBV2	TRBJ2-1	CASSGLTSREFF	TGTGCCAGCAGTGGGTTGACTAGCCGTGAGTTCTTC
.	.	TRBV5-4	TRBJ1-1	CASSLGHTEAFF	TGTGCCAGCAGCTTGGGGCATACGGAAGCTTTCTTT
.	.	TRBV29-1	TRBJ2-1	CSATGQNNEQFF	TGCAGCGCCACAGGACAGAACAATGAGCAGTTCTTC
.	.	TRBV4-2	TRBJ2-1	CASSQGSSSGQTEQFF	TGTGCCAGCAGCCAAGGGTCTAGCTCGGGACAAACCGAGCAGTTCTTC
.	once	TRBV2	TRBJ1-1	CASSENGGTEAFF	TGTGCCAGCAGTGAGAACGGAGGCACTGAAGCTTTCTTT
TRBD2	once	TRBV11-2	TRBJ2-2	CASSSLAGGLTGELFF	TGTGCCAGCAGCTCGTTAGCGGGGGGCCTCACCGGGGAGCTGTTTTTT
TRBD2	.	TRBV25-1	TRBJ2-5	CASSEKGSGGAETQYF	TGTGCCAGCAGTGAAAAAGGAAGCGGGGGGGCAGAGACCCAGTACTTC
TRBD2	.	TRBV13	TRBJ2-3	CASSAPGTSGGLPTDTQYF	TGTGCCAGCAGTGCCCCCGGGACTAGCGGGGGACTTCCCACAGATACGCAGTATTTT
TRBD2	.	TRBV28	TRBJ2-7	CASSLETSGASYEQYF	TGTGCCAGCAGTTTAGAAACTAGCGGGGCCTCCTACGAGCAGTACTTC
.	.	TRBV6-5	TRBJ2-7	CASSPTSTSYEQYF	TGTGCCAGCAGTCCGACTAGTACCTCCTACGAGCAGTACTTC
.	.	TRBV9	TRBJ2-3	CASSVARSADTQYF	TGTGCCAGCAGCGTAGCTAGGTCCGCAGATACGCAGTATTTT
TRBD2	.	TRBV5-4	TRBJ2-2	CASTSGGLANTGELFF	TGTGCCAGCACCTCCGGGGGACTAGCGAACACCGGGGAGCTGTTTTTT
.	.	TRBV2	TRBJ2-3	CASRPSRSTDTQYF	TGTGCCAGCAGGCCGAGTCGAAGCACAGATACGCAGTATTTT
.	.	TRBV15	TRBJ1-3	CATSMTVSGNTIYF	TGTGCCACCAGCATGACAGTCTCTGGAAACACCATATATTTT
TRBD2	.	TRBV11-2	TRBJ2-1	CASSPSSGAYNEQFF	TGTGCCAGCAGCCCATCTAGCGGGGCCTACAATGAGCAGTTCTTC
.	.	TRBV7-6	TRBJ2-7	CASSGQTYEQYF	TGTGCCAGCAGCGGACAGACCTACGAGCAGTACTTC
.	.	TRBV28	TRBJ1-6	CASIPQGTYNSPLHF	TGTGCCAGCATCCCCCAGGGGACCTATAATTCACCCCTCCACTTT
TRBD2	.	TRBV4-1	TRBJ2-1	CASSRRTSGTYNEQFF	TGCGCCAGCAGCCGACGGACTAGCGGTACCTACAATGAGCAGTTCTTC
TRBD2	.	TRBV9	TRBJ2-1	CASTPGGGNEQFF	TGTGCAAGCACCCCTGGCGGGGGCAATGAGCAGTTCTTC
TRBD1	.	TRBV2	TRBJ1-2	CASSQDRVGYGYTF	TGTGCCAGCAGCCAGGACAGGGTGGGATATGGCTACACCTTC
.	.	TRBV11-2	TRBJ1-2	CASSLEGRSFSGYTF	TGTGCCAGCAGCTTAGAGGGGAGAAGCTTCTCTGGCTACACCTTC